This TCR beta chain was captured by sequencing in a study of shared clonotypes between healthy human individuals (dated by TCRdb to between 2020 and 2021). About the investigation overall: A couple of women and a few men aged 18 to 49 years were included in the cohort. Per donor, three plates each were used for CD4 naive and CD4 memory, two for CD8 naive, and one for CD8 memory. The study deeply sequenced blood TCR repertoires of about 5 healthy adults to estimate repertoire size and the extent of clonotype sharing between individuals. To increase sequencing depth and limit assay-specific biases, different laboratories used diverse techniques to prepare libraries and sequence TCR repertoires. Leukapheresis yielded between about 0.85 and 10 billion PBMCs per donor. Overall results and qualifications from the work: Higher generation probabilities were observed for clonotypes shared by all four sorted-subset donors than for non-shared clonotypes. Pairwise subsampling led to the expectation that sequencing depth would affect the degree of clonotype sharing among donors. Estimated clonotype richness was generally larger for naive than for memory subsets. Because the study included only a small number of donors, the genetic and exposure-history diversity represented was limited. Sampling was restricted to blood, and TCR repertoires in tissue are likely to differ from TCR repertoires in blood. About 5% of naive CD4, 3.5% of naive CD8, 2% to 2.5% of memory CD4, and 0.4% of memory CD8 clonotypes were shared across several donors. Rarefaction of sorted-subset datasets indicated incomplete sequencing despite the large sequencing depth.

Of note for this clone: Its antigen is not yet known. Base qualities are not at hand, and no much larger clone is one base apart. Within the sample, other DNA sequences also encode this same CDR3.

The donors were healthy, HIV-negative adults with no recently reported acute infections or vaccinations. Every donor was a Caucasian adult living in Nashville, Tennessee, USA. CD4+ T cells were enriched through magnetic negative selection, after which naive cells were positively selected on CD45RA and the remaining negative fraction served as the memory subset. Blood was obtained by leukapheresis, after which PBMCs were separated by Ficoll-Histopaque density gradient centrifugation and cryopreserved in liquid nitrogen vapor phase. Analytical flow cytometry was used to check the purity and quantity of every magnetically sorted T cell population. From each sorted fraction, genomic DNA was isolated and quantified by UV absorbance on a Nanodrop 2000c. V is cut back by 5 bases and J by 4 bases, with 1 base in the junction unmatched. From its cysteine to its phenylalanine, the CDR3 spans 13 amino acids. Only the CDR3 DNA stays, 39 bases, in frame from base 1. In the germline V gene, CDR1 corresponds to SGHTA and CDR2 to FQGNSA.

Using the deep immunoSEQ assay, multiplex PCR amplified TCR CDR3 regions from genomic DNA. For each cell subset, the extracted genomic DNA was distributed evenly across all wells of several immunoSEQ 96-well plates, and each plate served as one replicate. For sorted subsets, each replicate PCR was loaded with around 200 ng genomic DNA, equivalent to about 30,000 T cell genomes. Purified libraries were measured with a Qubit 3.0 fluorometer, size-checked on a Bioanalyzer 2100, and measured again with the KAPA Library Quantification kit. Every immunoSEQ 96-well plate was sequenced on a dedicated single-read 150-cycle Illumina NextSeq 550 flow cell. The study's own analysis went as follows. Because the immunoSEQ output included only junctional sequences and no quality scores, the filtering could not be the same as the filtering used for full-length reads. Sequences were annotated with PyIR, a Python wrapper for IgBLAST v1.9, using IMGT germline references to assign V/J genes and CDR3. Any read was removed if the V/J assignment was weak (E-value above 1e-6), the CDR3 was missing, or the read contained stop codons, out-of-frame junctions, or ambiguous translated residues. V3J clonotypes were defined as sequences sharing an identical inferred V gene, J gene, and CDR3 amino acid sequence. To compute the percentage overlap between repertoires, the number of shared unique clonotypes was divided by the size of the smaller repertoire. Richness of each repertoire was evaluated using RTK rarefaction, the Chao1 estimator, and Recon v2.1 estimates of unobserved clonotypes. OLGA was used to compute generation probabilities for all TCRbeta clonotypes that the gDNA method yielded from a few donors. TCRdb obtained this table from immuneACCESS and retained in-frame rearrangements with V and J assigned. These tables miss some clones; where compared with another copy, unresolved V genes account for less than half of the shortfall, and the remainder is unexplained. The V and J calls and the clone size are those of that table, but D and trimming were determined from the DNA. The sample profile shows 1,400,000 or so clones; around 98.5% of them were found once. The ten biggest clones cover about 0.34% of the sample.

The sequence links TRBV7-2 to TRBJ2-7; the central 11 bases match TRBD2. The receptor was derived from a man between 25 and 39 years old in good health. Sequencing was carried out using naive CD4+ T cells sorted from blood. The cell subset or site label, as the study defines it: CD45RA+ positively selected. The nucleotides are TGTGCCAGCAGCACTAGCGGGAGTTACGAGCAGTACTTC. Its protein is CASSTSGSYEQYF.